One and the same sample provided the 6 T cell receptor beta chains below, sequenced in a study of blood T cell repertoires in COVID-19. Method: immunoSEQ multiplex PCR; TCRdb's copy keeps in-frame clones and lacks some. The sample yields approximately 120,000 clones, approximately 80% seen once. Sequenced input: peripheral blood. All receptors come from a woman between 45 and 65 years old with acute or convalescent COVID-19.

The chain is built from TRBV3-1 (or the pseudogene TRBV3-2) and TRBJ2-1; possible D gene TRBD1, 5 bases. There are 18 residues in the CDR3. Germline-derived CDR1 and CDR2 are LGHDT and YNNKEL (reference sequence). The V gene lost 0 bases and the J gene lost 5 bases, with 20 bases spanning the gap. CDR3 sequence (DNA): TGTGCCAGCAGCCAAGATCGGGTGACCCGGGTAGGGGACAATGAGCAGTTCTTC. This encodes CASSQDRVTRVGDNEQFF.

The chain joins TRBV10-2 to TRBJ2-7; a weak D match, TRBD1 (5 bases). Germline CDR1 reads WSHSY; CDR2 reads SAAADI. Trimming left V 4 bases short and J 4 bases short, with 11 bases between. This CDR3 region has 13 residues. The CDR3 here is CASSVVNRYEQYF. CDR3 sequence (DNA): TGCGCCAGCAGTGTAGTAAACAGGTACGAGCAGTACTTC.

This chain uses TRBV7-2 with TRBJ2-1, with 14 bases matching TRBD2. The CDR3 loop spans 17 amino acids. V trimming: 5 bases; J trimming: 9 bases; junction bases outside the gene matches: 12. CDR1 and CDR2 (germline): SGHTA, FQGNSA. CDR3 nucleotides: TGTGCCAGCAGCATCCGGACTAGCGGGGGGAAGGTCGGTGAGCAGTTCTTC. Translating it yields CASSIRTSGGKVGEQFF.

The chain recombines TRBV6-5 with TRBJ1-1; D may be TRBD1 (6 bases). The V and J ends lost 7 bases and 0 bases respectively, with 12 bases between them. The CDR3 spans 14 residues. Germline CDR1 reads MNHEY; CDR2 reads SVGAGI. CDR3 residues: CASKKGQVNTEAFF. As DNA, the CDR3 is TGTGCCAGCAAGAAGGGACAAGTGAACACTGAAGCTTTCTTT.

The rearrangement links TRBV5-1 to TRBJ2-3; 8 nucleotides match TRBD2. CDR1 SGHRS and CDR2 YFSETQ come from the germline V gene. The V and J ends lost 7 bases and 2 bases, in that order; junction bases with no gene match: 6. The CDR3 has 14 residues. The CDR3 reads CASLRGGSTDTQYF. The DNA of the CDR3 is TGCGCCAGCCTTCGCGGGGGGTCCACAGATACGCAGTATTTT.

V usage is TRBV2 and J usage is TRBJ2-7; maybe TRBD2 (6 bases). There are 14 residues in the CDR3. V lost 6 bases to trimming and J lost 2 bases, with 14 bases between them. Germline V gene lookup returns CDR1 SNHLY and CDR2 FYNNEI. This CDR3 is CASRRLGGTYEQYF. The DNA for the CDR3 is TGTGCCAGCAGGCGTCTAGGCGGGACCTACGAGCAGTACTTC.